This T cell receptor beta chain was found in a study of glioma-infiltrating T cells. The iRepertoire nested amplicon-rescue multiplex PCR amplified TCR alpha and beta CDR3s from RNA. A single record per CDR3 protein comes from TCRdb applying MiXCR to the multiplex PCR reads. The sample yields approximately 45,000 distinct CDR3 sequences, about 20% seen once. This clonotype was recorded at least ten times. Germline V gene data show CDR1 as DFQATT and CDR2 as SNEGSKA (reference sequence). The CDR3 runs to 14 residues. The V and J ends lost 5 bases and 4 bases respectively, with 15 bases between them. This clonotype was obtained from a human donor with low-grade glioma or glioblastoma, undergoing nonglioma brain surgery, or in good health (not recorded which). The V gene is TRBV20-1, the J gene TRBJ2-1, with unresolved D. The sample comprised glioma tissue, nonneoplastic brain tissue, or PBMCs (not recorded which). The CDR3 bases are TGCAGTGCTGTAGACATCCGTATTTACAATGAGCAGTTCTTC. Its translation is CSAVDIRIYNEQFF.